This TCR beta chain was documented in a study of blood T cell repertoires in COVID-19. Assay used: immunoSEQ multiplex PCR; TCRdb lists only in-frame clones, some missing. The table shows 110,000 to 150,000 clones, with roughly 80% occurring only once. V was clipped by 10 bases and J by 0 bases, with 3 bases between them. The germline CDR1 and CDR2 sequences are LNHDA and SQIVND (reference sequence). The CDR3 is made up of 11 amino acids. Input material: PBMCs or T cells enriched from blood (not recorded which). The rearrangement links TRBV19 to TRBJ2-2, with D unclear. The origin of this receptor is a woman between 50 and 59 years old who had recovered from COVID-19. For the CDR3, the DNA is TGTGCCACCTCGAACACCGGGGAGCTGTTTTTT. This translates into CATSNTGELFF.